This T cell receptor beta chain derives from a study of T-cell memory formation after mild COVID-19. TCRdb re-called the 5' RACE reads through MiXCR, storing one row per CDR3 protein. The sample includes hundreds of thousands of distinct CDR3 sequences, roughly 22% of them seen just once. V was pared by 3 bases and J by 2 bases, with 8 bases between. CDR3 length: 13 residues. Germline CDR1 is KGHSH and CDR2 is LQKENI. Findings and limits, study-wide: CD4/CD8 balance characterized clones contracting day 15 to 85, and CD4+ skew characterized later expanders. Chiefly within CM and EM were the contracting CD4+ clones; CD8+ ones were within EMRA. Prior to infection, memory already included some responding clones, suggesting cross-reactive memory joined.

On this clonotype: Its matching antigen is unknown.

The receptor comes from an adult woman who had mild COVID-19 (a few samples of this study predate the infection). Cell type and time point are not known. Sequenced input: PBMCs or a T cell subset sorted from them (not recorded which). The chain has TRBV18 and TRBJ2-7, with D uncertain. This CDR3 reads CASSPGSTYEQYF. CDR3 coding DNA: TGTGCCAGCTCACCGGGCAGTACCTACGAGCAGTACTTC.